These T cell receptor beta chains were read from a single sample in a study of blood T cells in healthy people across ages. Using its own MiXCR run on the 5' RACE reads, TCRdb lists one record per CDR3 protein. The sample includes 1.5 million to 1.9 million distinct CDR3 sequences, roughly two fifths of them seen just once. Source material: blood. Receptors originate from a woman aged 18-29 years in good health. CDR3s include the opening cysteine and the closing phenylalanine or tryptophan. Each record gives: clone size, V gene, D gene, J gene, CDR3 protein, CDR3 DNA. A D gene is named only where the DNA matches it firmly. A clone size is listed for some rows: how often the clone was seen (once, few, many), or a class if it is expanded.

clone size: NA; V gene: TRBV12-3/TRBV12-4; D gene: TRBD2; J gene: TRBJ2-1; CDR3 protein: CASRRAGTSGLYNEQFF; CDR3 DNA: TGTGCCAGCAGAAGAGCCGGGACTAGCGGACTATACAATGAGCAGTTCTTC
clone size: NA; V gene: TRBV18; D gene: NA; J gene: TRBJ1-4; CDR3 protein: CASLPPGGATNEKLFF; CDR3 DNA: TGTGCCAGCTTACCACCGGGCGGTGCAACTAATGAAAAACTGTTTTTT
clone size: NA; V gene: TRBV7-8; D gene: NA; J gene: TRBJ2-3; CDR3 protein: CASRDQPFGTDTQYF; CDR3 DNA: TGTGCCAGCAGAGACCAGCCATTCGGCACAGATACGCAGTATTTT
clone size: NA; V gene: TRBV29-1; D gene: TRBD1; J gene: TRBJ1-2; CDR3 protein: CSVPDRGLPNYGHTF; CDR3 DNA: TGCAGCGTTCCGGACAGGGGGCTTCCTAACTATGGCCACACCTTC
clone size: NA; V gene: TRBV20-1; D gene: NA; J gene: TRBJ1-6; CDR3 protein: CSATPGWANSPLHF; CDR3 DNA: TGCAGTGCAACACCAGGGTGGGCTAATTCACCCCTCCACTTT
clone size: NA; V gene: TRBV20-1; D gene: TRBD2; J gene: TRBJ2-1; CDR3 protein: CSAGLLLAGESIEQFF; CDR3 DNA: TGCAGTGCTGGGTTGCTGCTAGCGGGAGAGTCGATTGAGCAGTTCTTC
clone size: few; V gene: TRBV28; D gene: TRBD2; J gene: TRBJ2-5; CDR3 protein: CASSFPPREAGRKKTQYF; CDR3 DNA: TGTGCCAGCAGTTTCCCCCCTAGGGAAGCGGGACGAAAGAAGACCCAGTACTTC
clone size: NA; V gene: TRBV6-5; D gene: TRBD2; J gene: TRBJ2-3; CDR3 protein: CASSVGRGATQYF; CDR3 DNA: TGTGCCAGCAGTGTCGGGCGGGGGGCGACGCAGTATTTT
clone size: few; V gene: TRBV6-2/TRBV6-3; D gene: NA; J gene: TRBJ2-1; CDR3 protein: CASSWRTYNEQFF; CDR3 DNA: TGTGCCAGCAGTTGGAGGACTTACAATGAGCAGTTCTTC
clone size: many; V gene: TRBV12-3/TRBV12-4; D gene: TRBD2; J gene: TRBJ2-1; CDR3 protein: CASSRSGSSYNEQFF; CDR3 DNA: TGTGCCAGCAGCCGGAGCGGGAGCTCCTACAATGAGCAGTTCTTC
clone size: NA; V gene: TRBV20-1; D gene: NA; J gene: TRBJ1-6; CDR3 protein: CSARGLHDYNSPPHF; CDR3 DNA: TGCAGTGCTAGGGGACTACACGACTATAATTCACCCCCCCACTTT
clone size: NA; V gene: TRBV20-1; D gene: TRBD2; J gene: TRBJ2-1; CDR3 protein: CSASGEAGGSNEQFF; CDR3 DNA: TGCAGTGCTAGCGGGGAGGCGGGAGGCTCCAATGAGCAGTTCTTC
clone size: once; V gene: TRBV7-2; D gene: NA; J gene: TRBJ2-1; CDR3 protein: CASSPLTGHPNEQFF; CDR3 DNA: TGTGCCAGCAGTCCTCTCACGGGGCACCCCAATGAGCAGTTCTTC
clone size: few; V gene: TRBV20-1; D gene: NA; J gene: TRBJ2-3; CDR3 protein: CSAYDRQDTQYF; CDR3 DNA: TGCAGTGCTTACGACAGGCAAGATACGCAGTATTTT
clone size: NA; V gene: TRBV7-6; D gene: NA; J gene: TRBJ2-3; CDR3 protein: CASSLEREWDTQYF; CDR3 DNA: TGTGCCAGCAGCTTAGAACGGGAGTGGGATACGCAGTATTTT
clone size: NA; V gene: TRBV7-2; D gene: NA; J gene: TRBJ2-1; CDR3 protein: CANSSPGRGDEQFF; CDR3 DNA: TGTGCCAACAGCTCCCCGGGCAGGGGAGATGAGCAGTTCTTC
clone size: NA; V gene: TRBV4-1; D gene: TRBD1; J gene: TRBJ1-4; CDR3 protein: CASSYRGQVNEKLFF; CDR3 DNA: TGCGCCAGCAGCTACAGGGGGCAGGTTAATGAAAAACTGTTTTTT
clone size: few; V gene: TRBV5-1; D gene: TRBD2; J gene: TRBJ2-1; CDR3 protein: CASSSGLAASYNEQFF; CDR3 DNA: TGCGCCAGCAGCTCCGGACTAGCGGCCTCTTACAATGAGCAGTTCTTC
clone size: NA; V gene: TRBV27; D gene: NA; J gene: TRBJ2-3; CDR3 protein: CASSPYIGTDTQYF; CDR3 DNA: TGTGCCAGCAGCCCGTATATTGGCACAGATACGCAGTATTTT
clone size: few; V gene: TRBV25-1; D gene: NA; J gene: TRBJ2-1; CDR3 protein: CASSDEVPSHVQFF; CDR3 DNA: TGTGCCAGCAGTGACGAGGTCCCTTCACATGTGCAGTTCTTC
clone size: many; V gene: TRBV7-2; D gene: TRBD2; J gene: TRBJ2-1; CDR3 protein: CASSDGRGGVNEQFF; CDR3 DNA: TGTGCCAGCAGTGACGGGCGGGGGGGCGTCAATGAGCAGTTCTTC
clone size: NA; V gene: TRBV7-2; D gene: NA; J gene: TRBJ2-3; CDR3 protein: CASSPKERVTDTQYF; CDR3 DNA: TGTGCCAGCAGCCCTAAAGAGCGGGTAACAGATACGCAGTATTTT
clone size: NA; V gene: TRBV7-3; D gene: TRBD2; J gene: TRBJ2-1; CDR3 protein: CASSSGTSGGTYNEQFF; CDR3 DNA: TGTGCCAGCAGCTCCGGGACTAGCGGGGGGACCTACAATGAGCAGTTCTTC
clone size: NA; V gene: TRBV12-5; D gene: NA; J gene: TRBJ2-5; CDR3 protein: CASGTSPETQYF; CDR3 DNA: TGTGCTAGTGGTACTAGTCCGGAGACCCAGTACTTC
clone size: NA; V gene: TRBV6-2/TRBV6-3; D gene: TRBD2; J gene: TRBJ2-7; CDR3 protein: CASTYSASSGIYEQYF; CDR3 DNA: TGTGCCAGCACCTATTCGGCGTCTAGCGGGATTTACGAGCAGTACTTC
clone size: NA; V gene: TRBV29-1; D gene: NA; J gene: TRBJ1-2; CDR3 protein: CRVEVPDDGYTF; CDR3 DNA: TGCCGCGTTGAAGTTCCCGACGACGGCTACACCTTC
clone size: once; V gene: TRBV20-1; D gene: TRBD1; J gene: TRBJ2-1; CDR3 protein: CSAPGQESSYNEQFF; CDR3 DNA: TGCAGTGCTCCAGGACAGGAGAGCTCCTACAATGAGCAGTTCTTC
clone size: NA; V gene: TRBV7-9; D gene: NA; J gene: TRBJ1-1; CDR3 protein: CASSRDLRAFF; CDR3 DNA: TGTGCCAGCAGCCGGGACTTGAGGGCTTTCTTT
clone size: many; V gene: TRBV7-2; D gene: NA; J gene: TRBJ2-5; CDR3 protein: CASSFRAPQETQYF; CDR3 DNA: TGTGCCAGCAGCTTTAGGGCACCCCAAGAGACCCAGTACTTC
clone size: once; V gene: TRBV13; D gene: TRBD2; J gene: TRBJ2-1; CDR3 protein: CASSGLAALSSYNEQFF; CDR3 DNA: TGTGCCAGCAGCGGACTAGCGGCGCTTAGCTCCTACAATGAGCAGTTCTTC
clone size: NA; V gene: TRBV7-8; D gene: NA; J gene: TRBJ2-7; CDR3 protein: CASSLAAQGGYNEQYF; CDR3 DNA: TGTGCCAGCAGCTTAGCCGCACAGGGCGGCTACAATGAGCAGTACTTC
clone size: few; V gene: TRBV20-1; D gene: NA; J gene: TRBJ2-7; CDR3 protein: CSAPPGSDYEQYF; CDR3 DNA: TGCAGTGCCCCCCCGGGGAGCGACTACGAGCAGTACTTC
clone size: NA; V gene: TRBV25-1; D gene: NA; J gene: TRBJ1-4; CDR3 protein: CASSEADRMSEKLFF; CDR3 DNA: TGTGCCAGCAGTGAAGCGGACAGAATGAGTGAAAAACTGTTTTTT
clone size: NA; V gene: TRBV6-2/TRBV6-3; D gene: NA; J gene: TRBJ1-6; CDR3 protein: CAISSDTSSPLHF; CDR3 DNA: TGTGCCATCAGTTCGGACACAAGTTCACCCCTCCACTTT
clone size: few; V gene: TRBV25-1; D gene: NA; J gene: TRBJ2-3; CDR3 protein: CASSARTGLASTDTQYF; CDR3 DNA: TGTGCCAGCAGTGCGCGAACGGGGCTAGCGAGCACAGATACGCAGTATTTT
clone size: few; V gene: TRBV5-1; D gene: NA; J gene: TRBJ1-5; CDR3 protein: CASSLDTGRNQPQHF; CDR3 DNA: TGCGCCAGCAGCTTGGATACGGGGCGCAATCAGCCCCAGCATTTT